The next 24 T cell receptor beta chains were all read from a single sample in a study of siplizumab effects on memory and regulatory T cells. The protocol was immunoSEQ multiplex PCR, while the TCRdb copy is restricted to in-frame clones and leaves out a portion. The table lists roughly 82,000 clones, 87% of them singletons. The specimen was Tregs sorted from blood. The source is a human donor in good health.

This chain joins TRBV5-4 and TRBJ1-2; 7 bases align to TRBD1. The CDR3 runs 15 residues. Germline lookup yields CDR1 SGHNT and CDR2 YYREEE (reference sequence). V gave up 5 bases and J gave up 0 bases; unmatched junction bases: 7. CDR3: CASRPDRLANYGYTF. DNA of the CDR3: TGTGCCAGCAGACCGGACAGGCTGGCTAACTATGGCTACACCTTC.

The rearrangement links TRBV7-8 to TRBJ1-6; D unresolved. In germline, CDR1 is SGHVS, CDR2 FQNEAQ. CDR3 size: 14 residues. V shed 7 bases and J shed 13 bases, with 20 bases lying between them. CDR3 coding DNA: TGTGCCAGCACCCTAGACCCGCCACGTTCGCCCCTCCACTTT. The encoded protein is CASTLDPPRSPLHF.

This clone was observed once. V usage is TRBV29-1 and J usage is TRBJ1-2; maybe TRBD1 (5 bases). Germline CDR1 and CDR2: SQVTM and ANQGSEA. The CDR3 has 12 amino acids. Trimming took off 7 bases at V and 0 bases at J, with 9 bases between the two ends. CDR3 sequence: CSGGGANYGYTF. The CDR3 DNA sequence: TGCAGCGGGGGAGGGGCTAACTATGGCTACACCTTC.

Here the CDR3 reads CASTRQTTEAFF. CDR3 nucleotide sequence: TGTGCCAGCACCAGACAGACCACTGAAGCTTTCTTT. The chain employs TRBV5-6 and TRBJ1-1; tentative D call: TRBD1 (5 bases). Germline loops: CDR1 SGHDT, CDR2 YYEEEE. This CDR3 is 12 amino acids long. Trimming stripped 6 bases from V and 4 bases from J, with 10 bases between.

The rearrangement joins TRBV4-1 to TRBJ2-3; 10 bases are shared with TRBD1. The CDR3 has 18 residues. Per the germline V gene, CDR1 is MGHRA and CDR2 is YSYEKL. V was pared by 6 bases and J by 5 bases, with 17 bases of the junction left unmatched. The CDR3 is CASSLTSGTGVTGDTQYF. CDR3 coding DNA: TGCGCCAGCAGTCTAACATCCGGGACAGGGGTTACGGGAGATACGCAGTATTTT.

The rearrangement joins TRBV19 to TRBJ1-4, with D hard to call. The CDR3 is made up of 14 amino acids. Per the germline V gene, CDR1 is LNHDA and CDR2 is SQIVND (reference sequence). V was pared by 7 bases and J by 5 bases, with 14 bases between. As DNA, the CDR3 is TGTGCCAGTATGATGGGGAATCGGAATGAAAAACTGTTTTTT. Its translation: CASMMGNRNEKLFF.

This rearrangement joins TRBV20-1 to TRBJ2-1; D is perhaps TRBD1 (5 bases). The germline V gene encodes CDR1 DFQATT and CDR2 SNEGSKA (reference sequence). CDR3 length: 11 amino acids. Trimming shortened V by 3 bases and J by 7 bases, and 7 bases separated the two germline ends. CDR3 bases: TGCAGTGCTAGTCAGGGAAATGAGCAGTTCTTC. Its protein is CSASQGNEQFF.

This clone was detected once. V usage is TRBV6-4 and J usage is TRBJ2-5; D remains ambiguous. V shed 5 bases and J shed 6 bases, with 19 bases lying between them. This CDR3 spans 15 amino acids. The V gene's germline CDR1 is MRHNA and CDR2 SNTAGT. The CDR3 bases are TGTGCCAGCAGTATATCGCACCAATCTAGAAAGACCCAGTACTTC. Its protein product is CASSISHQSRKTQYF.

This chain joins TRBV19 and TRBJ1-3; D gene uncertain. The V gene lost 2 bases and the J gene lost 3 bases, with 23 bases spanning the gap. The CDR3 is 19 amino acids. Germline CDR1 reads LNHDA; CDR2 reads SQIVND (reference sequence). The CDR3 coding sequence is TGTGCCAGTAGTATACTGGGCAGGCCTGGCTTTAGGATTGGAAACACCATATATTTT. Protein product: CASSILGRPGFRIGNTIYF. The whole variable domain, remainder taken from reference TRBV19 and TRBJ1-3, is DGGITQSPKYLFRKEGQNVTLSCEQNLNHDAMYWYRQDPGQGLRLIYYSQIVNDFQKGDIAEGYSVSREKKESFPLTVTSAQKNPTAFYLCASSILGRPGFRIGNTIYFGEGSWLTVV.

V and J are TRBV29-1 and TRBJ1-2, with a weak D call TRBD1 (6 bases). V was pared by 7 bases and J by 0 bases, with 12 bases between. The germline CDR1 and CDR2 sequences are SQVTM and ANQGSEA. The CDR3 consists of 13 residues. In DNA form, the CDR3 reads TGCAGCGCAAGGACAGCCACTAACTATGGCTACACCTTC. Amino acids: CSARTATNYGYTF.

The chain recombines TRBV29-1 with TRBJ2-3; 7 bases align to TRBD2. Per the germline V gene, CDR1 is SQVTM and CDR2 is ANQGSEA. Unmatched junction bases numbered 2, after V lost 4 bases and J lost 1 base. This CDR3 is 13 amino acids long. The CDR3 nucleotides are TGCAGCGTTGGGGCGGGGGGCACAGATACGCAGTATTTT. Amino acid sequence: CSVGAGGTDTQYF.

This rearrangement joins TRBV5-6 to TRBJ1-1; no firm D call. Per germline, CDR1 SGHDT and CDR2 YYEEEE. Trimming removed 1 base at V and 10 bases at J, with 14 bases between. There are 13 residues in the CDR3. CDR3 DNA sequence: TGTGCCAGCAGCTTGAGGTCGGCCGGAGGAGCTTTCTTT. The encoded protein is CASSLRSAGGAFF.

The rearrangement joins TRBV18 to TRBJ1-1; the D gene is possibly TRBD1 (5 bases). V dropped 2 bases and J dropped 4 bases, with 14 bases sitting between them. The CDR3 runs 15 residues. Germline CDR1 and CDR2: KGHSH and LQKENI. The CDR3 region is CASSPVAGGGTEAFF. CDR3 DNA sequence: TGTGCCAGCTCACCAGTGGCGGGTGGGGGCACTGAAGCTTTCTTT. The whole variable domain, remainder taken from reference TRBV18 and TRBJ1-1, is NAGVMQNPRHLVRRRGQEARLRCSPMKGHSHVYWYRQLPEEGLKFMVYLQKENIIDESGMPKERFSAEFPKEGPSILRIQQVVRGDSAAYFCASSPVAGGGTEAFFGQGTRLTVV.

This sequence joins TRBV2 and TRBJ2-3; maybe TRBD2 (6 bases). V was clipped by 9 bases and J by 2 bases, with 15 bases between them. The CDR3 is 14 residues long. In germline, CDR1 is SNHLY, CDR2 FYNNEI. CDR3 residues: CARGSGGATDTQYF. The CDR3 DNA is TGTGCCAGGGGCTCGGGCGGGGCCACAGATACGCAGTATTTT.

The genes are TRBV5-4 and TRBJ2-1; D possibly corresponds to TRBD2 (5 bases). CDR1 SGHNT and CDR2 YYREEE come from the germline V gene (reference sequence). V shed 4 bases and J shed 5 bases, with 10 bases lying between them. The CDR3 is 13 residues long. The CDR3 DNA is TGTGCCAGCAGCCTACTAGGTAACAATGAGCAGTTCTTC. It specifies CASSLLGNNEQFF.

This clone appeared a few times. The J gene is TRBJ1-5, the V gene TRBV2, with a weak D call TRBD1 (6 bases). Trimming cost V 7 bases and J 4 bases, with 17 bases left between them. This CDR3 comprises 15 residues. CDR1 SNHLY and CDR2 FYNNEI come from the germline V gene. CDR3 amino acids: CASTEQGGTNQPQHF. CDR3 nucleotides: TGTGCCAGCACGGAACAGGGAGGAACAAATCAGCCCCAGCATTTT. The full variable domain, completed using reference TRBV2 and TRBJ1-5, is EPEVTQTPSHQVTQMGQEVILRCVPISNHLYFYWYRQILGQKVEFLVSFYNNEISEKSEIFDDQFSVERPDGSNFTLKIRSTKLEDSAMYFCASTEQGGTNQPQHFGDGTRLSIL.

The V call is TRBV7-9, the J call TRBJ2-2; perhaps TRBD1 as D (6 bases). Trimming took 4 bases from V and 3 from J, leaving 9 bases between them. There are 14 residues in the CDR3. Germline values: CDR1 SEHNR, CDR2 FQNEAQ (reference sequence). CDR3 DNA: TGTGCCAGCAGCTACGGACAGTACACCGGGGAGCTGTTTTTT. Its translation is CASSYGQYTGELFF.

CDR3 region: CASSESGQGNEKLFF. In DNA form, the CDR3 reads TGTGCCAGCAGTGAATCGGGACAGGGGAATGAAAAACTGTTTTTT. The chain combines TRBV25-1 with TRBJ1-4; 10 bases agree with TRBD1. The CDR3 is 15 residues long. V lost 1 base, J lost 5 bases, and 1 base stayed unmatched. Germline V CDR1 and CDR2: MGHDK, SYGVNS.

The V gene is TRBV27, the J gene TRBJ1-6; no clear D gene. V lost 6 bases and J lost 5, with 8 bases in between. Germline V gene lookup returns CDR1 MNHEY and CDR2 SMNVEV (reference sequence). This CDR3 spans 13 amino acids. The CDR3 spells CASRPGNNSPLHF. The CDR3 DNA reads TGTGCCAGCAGACCCGGCAATAATTCACCCCTCCACTTT.

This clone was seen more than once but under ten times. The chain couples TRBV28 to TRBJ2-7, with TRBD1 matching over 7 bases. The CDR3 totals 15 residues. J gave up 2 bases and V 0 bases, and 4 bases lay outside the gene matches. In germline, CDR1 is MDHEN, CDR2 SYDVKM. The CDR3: CASSLWGTDPYEQYF. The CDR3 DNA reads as TGTGCCAGCAGTTTATGGGGGACAGACCCCTACGAGCAGTACTTC.

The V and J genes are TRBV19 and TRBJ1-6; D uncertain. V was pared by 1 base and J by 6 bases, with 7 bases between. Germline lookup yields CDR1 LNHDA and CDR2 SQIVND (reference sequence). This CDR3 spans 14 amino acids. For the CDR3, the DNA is TGTGCCAGTAGTATAGCCTCGGGTAATTCACCCCTCCACTTT. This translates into CASSIASGNSPLHF.

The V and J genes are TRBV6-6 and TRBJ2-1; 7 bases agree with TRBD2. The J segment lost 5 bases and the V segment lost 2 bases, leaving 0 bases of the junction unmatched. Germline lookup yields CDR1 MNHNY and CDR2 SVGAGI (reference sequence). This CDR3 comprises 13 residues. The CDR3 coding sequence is TGTGCCAGCAGTTACCGGGGGGACAATGAGCAGTTCTTC. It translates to CASSYRGDNEQFF.

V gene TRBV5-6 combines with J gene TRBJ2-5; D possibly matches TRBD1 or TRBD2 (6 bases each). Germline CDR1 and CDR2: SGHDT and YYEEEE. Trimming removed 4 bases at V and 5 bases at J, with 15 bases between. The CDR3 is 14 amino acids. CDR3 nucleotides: TGTGCCAGCAGCATCTGGGGGGCCAGGGAGACCCAGTACTTC. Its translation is CASSIWGARETQYF. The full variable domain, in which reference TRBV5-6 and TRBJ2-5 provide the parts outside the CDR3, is DAGVTQSPTHLIKTRGQQVTLRCSPKSGHDTVSWYQQALGQGPQFIFQYYEEEERQRGNFPDRFSGHQFPNYSSELNVNALLLGDSALYLCASSIWGARETQYFGPGTRLLVL.

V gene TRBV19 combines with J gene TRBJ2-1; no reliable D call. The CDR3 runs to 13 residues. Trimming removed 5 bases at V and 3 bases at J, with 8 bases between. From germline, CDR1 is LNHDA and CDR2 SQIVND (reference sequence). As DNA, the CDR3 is TGTGCCAGTAGTGCAATGGGCTACAATGAGCAGTTCTTC. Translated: CASSAMGYNEQFF.